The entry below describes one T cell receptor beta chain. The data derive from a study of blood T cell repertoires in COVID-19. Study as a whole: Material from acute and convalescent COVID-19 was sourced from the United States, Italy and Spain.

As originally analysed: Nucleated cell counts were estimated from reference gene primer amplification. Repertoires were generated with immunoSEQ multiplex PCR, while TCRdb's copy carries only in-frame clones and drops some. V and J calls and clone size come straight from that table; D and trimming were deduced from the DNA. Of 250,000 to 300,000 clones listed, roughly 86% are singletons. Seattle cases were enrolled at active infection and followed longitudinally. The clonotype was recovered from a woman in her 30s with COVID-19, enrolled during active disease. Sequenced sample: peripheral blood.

CDR3 in amino acids: CASSEYAGTEAFF. CDR3 sequence (DNA): TGCGCCAGCAGTGAGTATGCAGGGACTGAAGCTTTCTTT. This chain joins TRBV10-2 and TRBJ1-1; D possibly corresponds to TRBD1 (5 bases). V lost 1 base, J lost 5 bases, and 8 bases lay in between. Per germline, CDR1 WSHSY and CDR2 SAAADI. The CDR3 length is 13 residues.